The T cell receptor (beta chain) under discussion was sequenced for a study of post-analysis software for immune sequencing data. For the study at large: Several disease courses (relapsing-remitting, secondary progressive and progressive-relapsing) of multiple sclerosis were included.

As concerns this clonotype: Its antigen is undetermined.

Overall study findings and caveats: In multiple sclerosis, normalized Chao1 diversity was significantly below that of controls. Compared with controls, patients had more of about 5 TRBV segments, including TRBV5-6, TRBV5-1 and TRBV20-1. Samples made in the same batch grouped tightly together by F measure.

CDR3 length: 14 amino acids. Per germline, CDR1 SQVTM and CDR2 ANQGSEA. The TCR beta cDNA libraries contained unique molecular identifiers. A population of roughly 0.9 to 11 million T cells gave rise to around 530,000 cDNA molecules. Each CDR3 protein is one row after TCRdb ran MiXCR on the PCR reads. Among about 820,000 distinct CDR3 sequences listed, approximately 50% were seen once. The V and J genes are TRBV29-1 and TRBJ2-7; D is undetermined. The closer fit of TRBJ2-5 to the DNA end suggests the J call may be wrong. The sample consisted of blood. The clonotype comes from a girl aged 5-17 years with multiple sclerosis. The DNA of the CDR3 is TGCAGCGTTGAAAGTCGGCTGTCGCAAGAGACCCAGTACTTC. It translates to CSVESRLSQETQYF.